This entry concerns a single T cell receptor (beta chain). The sample belongs to a study of blood T cell repertoires in COVID-19. Assay used: immunoSEQ multiplex PCR; TCRdb lists only in-frame clones, some missing. The top ten clones hold around 13% of a sample with 95,000 to 120,000 clones, roughly 85% of them seen once. Sequenced sample: peripheral blood. The sequence came from a human donor in a cohort sampled during active COVID-19.

The DNA for the CDR3 is TGCGCCAGCAGCCCCCAGGGAGCGGGGGGGGGCACAGATACGCAGTATTTT. The encoded protein is CASSPQGAGGGTDTQYF. The gene calls are TRBV5-1 and TRBJ2-3, with 10 nucleotides matching TRBD2. The germline V gene has CDR1 SGHRS and CDR2 YFSETQ. V gave up 4 bases and J gave up 1 base; unmatched junction bases: 9. This CDR3 contains 17 residues.